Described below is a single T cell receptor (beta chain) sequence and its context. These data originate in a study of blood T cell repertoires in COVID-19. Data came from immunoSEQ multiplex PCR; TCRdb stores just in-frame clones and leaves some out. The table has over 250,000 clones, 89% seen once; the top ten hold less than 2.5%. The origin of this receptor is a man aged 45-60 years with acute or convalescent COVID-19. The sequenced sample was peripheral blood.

CDR3 DNA: TGCGCCAGCAGCTTGGGACAGGGGTACGGGGAAAAACTGTTTTTT. It is translated as CASSLGQGYGEKLFF. The V and J genes are TRBV5-1 and TRBJ1-4, with 8 bases matching TRBD1. Unmatched junction bases numbered 6, after V lost 0 bases and J lost 8 bases. The germline gives CDR1 SGHRS, CDR2 YFSETQ. The CDR3 runs 15 residues.